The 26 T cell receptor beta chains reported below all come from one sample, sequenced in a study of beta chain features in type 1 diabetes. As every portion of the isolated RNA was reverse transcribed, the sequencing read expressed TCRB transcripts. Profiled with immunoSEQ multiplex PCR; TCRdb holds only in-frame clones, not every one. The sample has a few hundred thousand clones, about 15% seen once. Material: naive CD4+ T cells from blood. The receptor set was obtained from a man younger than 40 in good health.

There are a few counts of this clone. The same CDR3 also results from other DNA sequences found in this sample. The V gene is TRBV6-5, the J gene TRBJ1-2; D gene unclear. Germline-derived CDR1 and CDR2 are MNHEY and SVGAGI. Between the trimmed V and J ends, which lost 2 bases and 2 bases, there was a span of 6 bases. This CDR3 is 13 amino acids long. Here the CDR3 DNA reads TGTGCCAGCAGTTACGGGCGGAACTATGGCTACACCTTC. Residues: CASSYGRNYGYTF.

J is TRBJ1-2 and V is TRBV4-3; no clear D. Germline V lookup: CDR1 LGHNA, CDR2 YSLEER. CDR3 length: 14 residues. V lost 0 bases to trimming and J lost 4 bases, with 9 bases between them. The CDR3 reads CASSQDQVRYGYTF. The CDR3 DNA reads TGCGCCAGCAGCCAAGACCAGGTGCGCTATGGCTACACCTTC.

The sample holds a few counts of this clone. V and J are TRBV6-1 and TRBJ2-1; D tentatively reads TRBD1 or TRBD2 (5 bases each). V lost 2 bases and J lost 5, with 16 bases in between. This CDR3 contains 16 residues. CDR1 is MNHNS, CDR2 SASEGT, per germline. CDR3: CASSETWGRPNNEQFF. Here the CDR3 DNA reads TGTGCCAGCAGTGAAACCTGGGGACGCCCGAACAATGAGCAGTTCTTC.

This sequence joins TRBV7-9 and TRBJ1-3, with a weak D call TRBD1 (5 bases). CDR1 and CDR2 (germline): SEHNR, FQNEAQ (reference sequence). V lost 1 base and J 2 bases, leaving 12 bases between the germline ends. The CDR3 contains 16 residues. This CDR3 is CASSLVARETGNTIYF. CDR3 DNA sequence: TGTGCCAGCAGCTTAGTCGCCAGGGAGACTGGAAACACCATATATTTT. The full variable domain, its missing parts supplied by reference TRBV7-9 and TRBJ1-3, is DTGVSQNPRHKITKRGQNVTFRCDPISEHNRLYWYRQTLGQGPEFLTYFQNEAQLEKSRLLSDRFSAERPKGSFSTLEIQRTEQGDSAMYLCASSLVARETGNTIYFGEGSWLTVV.

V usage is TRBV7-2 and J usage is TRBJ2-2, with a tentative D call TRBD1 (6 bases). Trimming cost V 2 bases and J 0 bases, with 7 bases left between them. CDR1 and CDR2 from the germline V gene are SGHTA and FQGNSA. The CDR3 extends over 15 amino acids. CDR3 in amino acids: CASSLQGTNTGELFF. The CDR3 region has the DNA TGTGCCAGCAGCTTACAGGGGACGAACACCGGGGAGCTGTTTTTT.

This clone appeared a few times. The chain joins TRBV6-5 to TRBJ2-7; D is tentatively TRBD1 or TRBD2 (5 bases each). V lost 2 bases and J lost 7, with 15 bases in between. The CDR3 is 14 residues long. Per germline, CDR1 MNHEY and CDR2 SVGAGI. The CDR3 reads CASSYEGRPLEQYV. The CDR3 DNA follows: TGTGCCAGCAGTTACGAGGGACGGCCCCTGGAGCAGTACGTC.

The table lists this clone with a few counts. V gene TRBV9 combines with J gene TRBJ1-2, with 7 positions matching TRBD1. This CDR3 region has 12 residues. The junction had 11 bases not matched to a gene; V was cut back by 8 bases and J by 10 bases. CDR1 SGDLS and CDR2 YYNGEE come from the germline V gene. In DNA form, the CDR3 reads TGTGCCAGTAACCTCTTAAGGGGGCACTACACCTTC. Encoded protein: CASNLLRGHYTF.

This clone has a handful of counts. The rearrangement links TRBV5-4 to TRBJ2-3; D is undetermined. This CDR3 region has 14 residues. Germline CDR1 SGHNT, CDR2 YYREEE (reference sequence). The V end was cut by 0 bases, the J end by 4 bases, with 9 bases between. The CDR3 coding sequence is TGTGCCAGCAGCTTGGGTGTAGGCCCAGATACGCAGTATTTT. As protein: CASSLGVGPDTQYF.

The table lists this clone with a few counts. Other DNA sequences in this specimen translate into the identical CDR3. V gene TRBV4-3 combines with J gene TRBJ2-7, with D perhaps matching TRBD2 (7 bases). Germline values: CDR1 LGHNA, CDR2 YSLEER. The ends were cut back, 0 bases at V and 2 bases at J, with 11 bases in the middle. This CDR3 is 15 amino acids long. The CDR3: CASSQEGGGPYEQYF. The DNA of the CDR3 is TGCGCCAGCAGCCAAGAGGGGGGGGGCCCCTACGAGCAGTACTTC.

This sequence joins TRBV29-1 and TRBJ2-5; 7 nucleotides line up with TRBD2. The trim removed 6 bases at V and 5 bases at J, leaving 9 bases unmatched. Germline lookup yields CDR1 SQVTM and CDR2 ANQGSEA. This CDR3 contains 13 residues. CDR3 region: CSVPPSGGETQYF. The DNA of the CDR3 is TGCAGCGTCCCCCCTTCGGGAGGCGAGACCCAGTACTTC.

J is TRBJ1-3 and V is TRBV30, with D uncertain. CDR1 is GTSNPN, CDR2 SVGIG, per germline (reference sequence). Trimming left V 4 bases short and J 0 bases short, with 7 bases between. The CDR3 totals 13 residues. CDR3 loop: CAWIRPSGNTIYF. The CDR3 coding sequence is TGTGCCTGGATTAGGCCCTCTGGAAACACCATATATTTT. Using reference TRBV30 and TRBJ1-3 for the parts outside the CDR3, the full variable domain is SQTIHQWPATLVQPVGSPLSLECTVEGTSNPNLYWYRQAAGRGLQLLFYSVGIGQISSEVPQNLSASRPQDRQFILSSKKLLLSDSGFYLCAWIRPSGNTIYFGEGSWLTVV.

The CDR3 loop reads CASSPNRDGTDTQYF. The CDR3 DNA sequence: TGTGCCAGCAGCCCGAACAGGGATGGCACAGATACGCAGTATTTT. The gene calls are TRBV7-2 and TRBJ2-3; perhaps TRBD1 as D (6 bases). The CDR3 has 15 residues. The V gene's germline CDR1 is SGHTA and CDR2 FQGNSA. V lost 5 bases and J lost 1, with 13 bases in between.

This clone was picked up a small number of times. CDR3 coding DNA: TGTGCCAGCAGCCTAATGACAGGGCCTATCTCTGGGGCCAACGTCCTGACTTTC. Its protein product is CASSLMTGPISGANVLTF. The rearrangement joins TRBV7-8 to TRBJ2-6; 7 bases line up with TRBD1. The CDR3 sequence is 18 residues long. V dropped 5 bases and J dropped 0; count of bases not matched to a gene: 10. The germline V gene has CDR1 SGHVS and CDR2 FQNEAQ.

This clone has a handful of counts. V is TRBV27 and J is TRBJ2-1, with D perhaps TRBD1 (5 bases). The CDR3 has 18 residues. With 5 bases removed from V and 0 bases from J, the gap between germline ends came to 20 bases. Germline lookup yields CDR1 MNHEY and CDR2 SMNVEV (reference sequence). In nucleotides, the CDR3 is TGTGCCAGCAGTCTACGACCGACAGCCCCTGGCTCCTACAATGAGCAGTTCTTC. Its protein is CASSLRPTAPGSYNEQFF.

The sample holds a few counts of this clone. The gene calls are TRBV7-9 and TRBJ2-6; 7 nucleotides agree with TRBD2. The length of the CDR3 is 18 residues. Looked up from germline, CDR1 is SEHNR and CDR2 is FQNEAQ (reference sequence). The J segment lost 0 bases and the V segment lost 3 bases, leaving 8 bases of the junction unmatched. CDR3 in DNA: TGTGCCAGCAGCTTCTGGGGAGCGGGAAACTCTGGGGCCAACGTCCTGACTTTC. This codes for CASSFWGAGNSGANVLTF.

The CDR3 DNA follows: TGTGCCAGCAGTTGGACCTCTAGCGGGACCAACTCCCAGTACTTC. Protein sequence: CASSWTSSGTNSQYF. The chain is built from TRBV27 and TRBJ2-5; TRBD2 agrees at 9 bases. With 4 bases clipped from V and 9 bases from J, the junction kept 12 bases outside the gene matches. This CDR3 comprises 15 residues. The germline V gene has CDR1 MNHEY and CDR2 SMNVEV (reference sequence).

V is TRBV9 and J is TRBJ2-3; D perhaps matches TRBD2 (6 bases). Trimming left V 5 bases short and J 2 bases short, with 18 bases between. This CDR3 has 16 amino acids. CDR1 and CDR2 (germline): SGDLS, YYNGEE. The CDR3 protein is CASSETLAKFTDTQYF. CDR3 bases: TGTGCCAGCAGTGAGACCCTAGCGAAATTCACAGATACGCAGTATTTT.

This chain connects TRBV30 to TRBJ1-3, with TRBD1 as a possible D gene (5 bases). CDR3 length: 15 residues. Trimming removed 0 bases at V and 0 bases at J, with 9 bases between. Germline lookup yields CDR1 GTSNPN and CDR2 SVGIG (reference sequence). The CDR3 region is CAWSVGAVSGNTIYF. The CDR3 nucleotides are TGTGCCTGGAGTGTTGGGGCGGTCTCTGGAAACACCATATATTTT.

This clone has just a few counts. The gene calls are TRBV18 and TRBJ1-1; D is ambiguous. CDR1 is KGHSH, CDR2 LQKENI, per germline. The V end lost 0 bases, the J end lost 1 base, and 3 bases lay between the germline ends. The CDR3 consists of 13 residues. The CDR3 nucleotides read TGTGCCAGCTCACCACCATCGAACACTGAAGCTTTCTTT. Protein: CASSPPSNTEAFF.

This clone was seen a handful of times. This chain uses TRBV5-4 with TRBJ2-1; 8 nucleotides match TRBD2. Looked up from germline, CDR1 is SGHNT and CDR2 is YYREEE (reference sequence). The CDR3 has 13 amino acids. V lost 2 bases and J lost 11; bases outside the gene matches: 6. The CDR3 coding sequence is TGTGCCAGCAGCTTCCCAGCGGGAGATCAGCAGTTCTTC. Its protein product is CASSFPAGDQQFF. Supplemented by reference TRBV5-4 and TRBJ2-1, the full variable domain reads ETGVTQSPTHLIKTRGQQVTLRCSSQSGHNTVSWYQQALGQGPQFIFQYYREEENGRGNFPPRFSGLQFPNYSSELNVNALELDDSALYLCASSFPAGDQQFFGPGTRLTVL.

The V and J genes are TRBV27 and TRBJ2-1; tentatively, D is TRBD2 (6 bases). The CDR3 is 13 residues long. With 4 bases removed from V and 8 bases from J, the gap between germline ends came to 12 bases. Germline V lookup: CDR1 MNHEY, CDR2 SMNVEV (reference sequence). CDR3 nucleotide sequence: TGTGCCAGCAGTTCCGGGACTCGGGATGAGCAGTTCTTC. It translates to CASSSGTRDEQFF.

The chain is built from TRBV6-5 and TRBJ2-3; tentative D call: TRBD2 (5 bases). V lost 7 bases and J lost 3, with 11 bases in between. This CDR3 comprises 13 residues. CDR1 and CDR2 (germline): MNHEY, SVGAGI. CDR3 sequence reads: CASMSTGTDTQYF. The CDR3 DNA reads TGTGCCAGCATGTCAACGGGGACAGATACGCAGTATTTT.

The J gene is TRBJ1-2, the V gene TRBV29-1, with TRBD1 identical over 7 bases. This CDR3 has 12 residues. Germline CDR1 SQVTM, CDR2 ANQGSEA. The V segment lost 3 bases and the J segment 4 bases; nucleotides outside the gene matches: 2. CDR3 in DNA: TGCAGCGTTGAGGACAGGAGCTATGGCTACACCTTC. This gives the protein CSVEDRSYGYTF.

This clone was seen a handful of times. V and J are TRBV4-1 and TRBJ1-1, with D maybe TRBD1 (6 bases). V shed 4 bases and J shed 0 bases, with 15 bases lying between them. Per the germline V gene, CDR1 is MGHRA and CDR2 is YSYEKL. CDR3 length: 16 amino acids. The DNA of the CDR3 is TGCGCCAGCAGCCCCCTGACAGGCCGAATGAACACTGAAGCTTTCTTT. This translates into CASSPLTGRMNTEAFF.

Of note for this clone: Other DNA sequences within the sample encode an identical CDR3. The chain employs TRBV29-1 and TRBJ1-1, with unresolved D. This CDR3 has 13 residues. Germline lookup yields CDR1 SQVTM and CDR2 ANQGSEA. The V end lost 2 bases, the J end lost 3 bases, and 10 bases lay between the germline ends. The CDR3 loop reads CSVERRQDTEAFF. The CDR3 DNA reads TGCAGCGTTGAACGGCGTCAGGACACTGAAGCTTTCTTT.

CDR3 coding DNA: TGTGCCAGCAGACCGGACAGGTGGAACACCGGGGAGCTGTTTTTT. Its protein product is CASRPDRWNTGELFF. J is TRBJ2-2 and V is TRBV2; TRBD1 matches 7 bases. Trimming at V came to 6 bases and at J to 1 base, leaving 5 bases not matched to a gene. The CDR3 has 15 residues. From germline, CDR1 is SNHLY and CDR2 FYNNEI.